Described below is a single T cell receptor (beta chain) sequence and its context. In germline, CDR1 is ENHRY, CDR2 SYGVKD. Unmatched junction bases numbered 7, after V lost 2 bases and J lost 9 bases. The CDR3 extends over 14 amino acids. This sample stems from a study of blood T cell repertoires in COVID-19. Generated by immunoSEQ multiplex PCR, the TCRdb table keeps only in-frame clones and is missing some. The sample lists about 240,000 clones; 82% were seen once. The V call is TRBV10-3, the J call TRBJ2-1, with 7 bases aligning to TRBD2. This receptor was taken from a woman aged 55-75 years with active or convalescent COVID-19. Source material: peripheral blood. This chain's CDR3 is CAISEGGGVTEQFF. The CDR3 bases are TGTGCCATCAGTGAGGGGGGAGGGGTGACTGAGCAGTTCTTC.